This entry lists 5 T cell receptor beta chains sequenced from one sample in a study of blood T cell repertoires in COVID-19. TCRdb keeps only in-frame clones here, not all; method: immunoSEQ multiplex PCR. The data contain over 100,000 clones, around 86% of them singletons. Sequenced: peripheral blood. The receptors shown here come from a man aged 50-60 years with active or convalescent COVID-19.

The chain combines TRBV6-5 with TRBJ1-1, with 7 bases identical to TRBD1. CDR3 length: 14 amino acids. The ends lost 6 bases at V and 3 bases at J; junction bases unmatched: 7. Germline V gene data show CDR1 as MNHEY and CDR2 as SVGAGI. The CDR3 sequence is CASRGGQLDTEAFF. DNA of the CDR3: TGTGCCAGCAGAGGGGGACAGCTTGACACTGAAGCTTTCTTT.

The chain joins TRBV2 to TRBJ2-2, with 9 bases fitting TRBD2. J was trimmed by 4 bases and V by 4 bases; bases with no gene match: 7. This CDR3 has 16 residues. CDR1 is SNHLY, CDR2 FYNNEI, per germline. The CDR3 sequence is CASSANSGGLTGELFF. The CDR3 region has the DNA TGTGCCAGCAGTGCTAATAGCGGGGGACTCACCGGGGAGCTGTTTTTT.

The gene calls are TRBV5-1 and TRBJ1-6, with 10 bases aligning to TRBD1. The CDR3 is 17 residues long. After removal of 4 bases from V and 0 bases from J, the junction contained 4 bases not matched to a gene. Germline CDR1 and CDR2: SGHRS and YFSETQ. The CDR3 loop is CASSGTGASSYNSPLHF. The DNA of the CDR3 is TGCGCCAGCAGCGGGACAGGGGCCAGCTCCTATAATTCACCCCTCCACTTT.

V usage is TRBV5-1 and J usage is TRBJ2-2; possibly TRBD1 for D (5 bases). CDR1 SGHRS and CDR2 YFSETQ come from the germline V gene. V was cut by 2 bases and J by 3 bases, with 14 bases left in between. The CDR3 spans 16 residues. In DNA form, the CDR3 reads TGCGCCAGCAGCTTAAGTGACAGTATTTACACCGGGGAGCTGTTTTTT. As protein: CASSLSDSIYTGELFF.

In nucleotides, the CDR3 is TGTGCCAGCAGCTTGGGAGGGACTAGCACAGATACGCAGTATTTT. It encodes CASSLGGTSTDTQYF. The chain combines TRBV5-8 with TRBJ2-3, with a weak D call TRBD2 (6 bases). The CDR3 spans 15 residues. Germline CDR1 SGHTS, CDR2 YDEGEE. Trimming left V 0 bases short and J 0 bases short, with 8 bases between.